These 30 T cell receptor beta chains were sequenced from one sample in a study of blood T cells in healthy people across ages (dated by TCRdb to 2014 to 2015). The method was 5' RACE. The sequencer was an Illumina HiSeq 2500. A second PCR of about 6 to 11 cycles was performed with a sample-barcoded 5' primer and a J-beta primer mix. In TCRdb, the public reads were trimmed at Q25 with fastp and aligned with MiXCR, with productive beta chains retained. Every CDR3 protein is listed once, alongside the most common genes and DNA of its rows. A total of some 1.6 million distinct CDR3 sequences appear in this sample, 34% of them only once. The ten largest clones represent approximately 10% of the sample. The sequenced sample consisted of blood. These TCRs come from a young woman in good health.

The chain combines TRBV6-4 with TRBJ2-3, with 9 positions matching TRBD2. Per the germline V gene, CDR1 is MRHNA and CDR2 is SNTAGT. This CDR3 has 15 residues. Unmatched junction bases numbered 4, after V lost 0 bases and J lost 6 bases. CDR3 coding DNA: TGTGCCAGCAGTGACTCGGGCGGGGGGGCTGATACGCAGTATTTT. Its translation: CASSDSGGGADTQYF.

A remark on this clonotype: At one of its ends the junction is not consistent with the germline gene, which may arise from a read error. This rearrangement joins TRBV7-9 to TRBJ1-2, with 7 bases aligning to TRBD1. Germline CDR1 reads SEHNR; CDR2 reads FQNEAQ (reference sequence). CDR3 length: 14 residues. The CDR3 here is CACSLGGQLYGYTF. The DNA of the CDR3 is TGTGCCTGCAGCTTAGGGGGACAGCTCTATGGCTACACCTTC.

The chain combines TRBV20-1 with TRBJ1-1, with a possible D match to TRBD1 (5 bases). CDR1 is DFQATT, CDR2 SNEGSKA, per germline (reference sequence). CDR3 size: 14 residues. Trimming took off 6 bases at V and 0 bases at J, with 14 bases between the two ends. The CDR3, as DNA: TGCAGTGCCGGGACCCCTCCCTTGAACACTGAAGCTTTCTTT. It specifies CSAGTPPLNTEAFF.

This clonotype came up a few times. The chain recombines TRBV20-1 with TRBJ2-7; a possible D gene is TRBD1 (6 bases). CDR1 DFQATT and CDR2 SNEGSKA come from the germline V gene (reference sequence). The CDR3 totals 16 residues. V lost 0 bases to trimming and J lost 7 bases, with 22 bases between them. CDR3 residues: CSARDRPRDTPREQYF. The CDR3 DNA reads TGCAGTGCTAGAGATCGTCCCCGGGACACCCCTAGGGAGCAGTACTTC.

The CDR3 DNA sequence: TGCAGTGCTAGGGACAGGACTTTATTGACAGATACGCAGTATTTT. It is translated as CSARDRTLLTDTQYF. The chain has TRBV20-1 and TRBJ2-3; 7 nucleotides align to TRBD1. Trimming took 3 bases from V and 3 from J; bases not matched to a gene: 9. Germline V gene data show CDR1 as DFQATT and CDR2 as SNEGSKA (reference sequence). CDR3 length equals 15 residues.

This clonotype was found a few times. The rearrangement uses TRBV20-1 and TRBJ2-7, with D perhaps matching TRBD2 (5 bases). The CDR3 sequence is 13 residues long. V dropped 6 bases and J dropped 2 bases, with 14 bases sitting between them. Germline V lookup: CDR1 DFQATT, CDR2 SNEGSKA (reference sequence). CDR3 nucleotides: TGCAGTGCCCCACTAGGTACGACCTACGAGCAGTACTTC. Translated: CSAPLGTTYEQYF.

This clonotype was counted many times. The chain uses TRBV27 and TRBJ2-7; possibly TRBD2 for D (5 bases). This CDR3 region has 13 residues. Germline V gene lookup returns CDR1 MNHEY and CDR2 SMNVEV (reference sequence). V shed 3 bases and J shed 2 bases, with 8 bases lying between them. DNA of the CDR3: TGTGCCAGCAGTTTCGGGGAAGCCTACGAGCAGTACTTC. It is translated as CASSFGEAYEQYF.

Notes on this clonotype: This clone may be a read error of a much larger clone one base away. V is TRBV7-2 and J is TRBJ1-1; TRBD1 might be the D (5 bases). V was cut by 1 base and J by 3 bases, with 9 bases left in between. The CDR3 has 14 residues. From germline, CDR1 is SGHTA and CDR2 FQGNSA. CDR3 coding DNA: TGTGCCAGCAGCTTAGTGGCGGGGGACACTGAAGCTTTCTTT. It encodes CASSLVAGDTEAFF.

In this sample, this clonotype turned up once. The rearrangement uses TRBV3-1 and TRBJ2-7, with 8 bases lining up with TRBD2. V lost 4 bases to trimming and J lost 10 bases; unmatched junction nucleotides: 6. Germline V gene lookup returns CDR1 LGHDT and CDR2 YNNKEL (reference sequence). The CDR3 consists of 12 residues. DNA of the CDR3: TGTGCCAGCAGCCTCGGGGGGGGTATCCAGTACTTC. Its translation: CASSLGGGIQYF.

This sequence joins TRBV29-1 and TRBJ1-2; D remains ambiguous. There are 13 residues in the CDR3. The V gene lost 5 bases and the J gene lost 2 bases, with 12 bases spanning the gap. Germline values: CDR1 SQVTM, CDR2 ANQGSEA. The CDR3 region has the DNA TGCAGCGTTTCTCTTCGAGGGAACTATGGCTACACCTTC. It specifies CSVSLRGNYGYTF. Together with reference TRBV29-1 and TRBJ1-2, the CDR3 gives the full variable domain: SAVISQKPSRDICQRGTSLTIQCQVDSQVTMMFWYRQQPGQSLTLIATANQGSEATYESGFVIDKFPISRPNLTFSTLTVSNMSPEDSSIYLCSVSLRGNYGYTFGSGTRLTVV.

The V and J genes are TRBV3-1 and TRBJ2-5, with 15 bases lining up with TRBD2. The CDR3 length is 17 residues. The germline V gene has CDR1 LGHDT and CDR2 YNNKEL (reference sequence). V gave up 4 bases and J gave up 5 bases; unmatched junction bases: 8. CDR3 sequence reads: CASSPHRTSGGVETQYF. DNA for the CDR3: TGTGCCAGCAGCCCTCACCGGACTAGCGGGGGGGTTGAGACCCAGTACTTC.

This clonotype was seen a handful of times. The CDR3 region is CASSSSGATYF. The CDR3 DNA reads as TGCGCCAGCAGCTCAAGCGGGGCGACGTACTTC. The chain combines TRBV5-1 with TRBJ2-5, with 7 bases matching TRBD2. This CDR3 is built from 11 residues. V trimming: 3 bases; J trimming: 13 bases; junction bases outside the gene matches: 6. CDR1 is SGHRS, CDR2 YFSETQ, per germline.

The chain links TRBV5-1 to TRBJ2-1, with D uncertain. The V gene lost 0 bases and the J gene lost 1 base, with 8 bases spanning the gap. In germline, CDR1 is SGHRS, CDR2 YFSETQ. The CDR3 contains 15 residues. The CDR3 protein is CASSLVRVSYNEQFF. Here the CDR3 DNA reads TGCGCCAGCAGCTTGGTAAGGGTTTCCTACAATGAGCAGTTCTTC. The full variable domain, its missing parts supplied by reference TRBV5-1 and TRBJ2-1, is KAGVTQTPRYLIKTRGQQVTLSCSPISGHRSVSWYQQTPGQGLQFLFEYFSETQRNKGNFPGRFSGRQFSNSRSEMNVSTLELGDSALYLCASSLVRVSYNEQFFGPGTRLTVL.

The genes are TRBV29-1 and TRBJ1-2; 9 nucleotides match TRBD1. J lost 4 bases, V lost 6 bases, and 3 bases had no gene match. The V gene's germline CDR1 is SQVTM and CDR2 ANQGSEA. CDR3 length: 12 residues. The CDR3 region has the DNA TGCAGCGTGGGACAGGGTCTCTATGGCTACACCTTC. Translated, it gives CSVGQGLYGYTF.

The chain joins TRBV12-3 or TRBV12-4 to TRBJ1-5, with TRBD1 identical over 7 bases. This CDR3 is built from 15 residues. Trimming at V came to 3 bases and at J to 4 bases, leaving 6 bases not matched to a gene. DNA of the CDR3: TGTGCCAGCAGTTTCCAGGACAGGATGAATCAGCCCCAGCATTTT. This sequence encodes CASSFQDRMNQPQHF.

CDR3 in amino acids: CASSPLAGEDQETQYF. As DNA, the CDR3 is TGTGCCAGCAGCCCGTTAGCGGGGGAGGACCAAGAGACCCAGTACTTC. The chain employs TRBV3-1 and TRBJ2-5; TRBD2 matches 9 bases. The CDR3 has 16 residues. V shed 4 bases and J 0 bases; nucleotides not matched to a gene: 6. Germline V gene data show CDR1 as LGHDT and CDR2 as YNNKEL (reference sequence).

This clonotype was seen more than once but under ten times. The genes are TRBV27 and TRBJ2-7; D perhaps matches TRBD2 (6 bases). The DNA end is more similar to TRBJ2-5, so the J call may be wrong. There are 15 residues in the CDR3. Germline loops: CDR1 MNHEY, CDR2 SMNVEV (reference sequence). CDR3 sequence: CASSLYSTGLETQYF. CDR3 nucleotide sequence: TGTGCCAGCAGTTTATATAGTACGGGACTTGAGACCCAGTACTTC.

This clonotype has a handful of counts. This chain joins TRBV7-2 and TRBJ2-5; 16 nucleotides line up with TRBD2. Germline V gene lookup returns CDR1 SGHTA and CDR2 FQGNSA. V dropped 3 bases and J dropped 1; count of bases not matched to a gene: 8. The CDR3 length is 19 residues. Written as DNA, the CDR3 is TGTGCCAGCAGCTTGGCCGGGACTAGCGGGGGGGCCCCCCAAGAGACCCAGTACTTC. This codes for CASSLAGTSGGAPQETQYF.

The chain links TRBV7-9 to TRBJ1-2; 12 nucleotides match TRBD1. Germline V gene sequence: CDR1 SEHNR, CDR2 FQNEAQ (reference sequence). V shed 4 bases and J 8 bases; nucleotides not matched to a gene: 11. This CDR3 spans 16 amino acids. The CDR3 nucleotides are TGTGCCAGCAGCTACGGGACAGGGGGCCTTCTAAGAGGCTACACCTTC. Translating gives CASSYGTGGLLRGYTF.

This clonotype showed up just once. The gene calls are TRBV7-8 and TRBJ1-1; weak D call: TRBD1 (6 bases). The germline CDR1 and CDR2 sequences are SGHVS and FQNEAQ. The germline V and J ends were trimmed by 7 bases and 3 bases, with 18 bases remaining between them. The CDR3 spans 15 residues. The CDR3 protein is CASTPGGGGDTEAFF. CDR3 coding DNA: TGTGCCAGCACCCCTGGGGGGGGCGGCGACACTGAAGCTTTCTTT.

Regarding this clonotype: A read error may be the cause here, since a much bigger clone is one base away. The chain is built from TRBV24-1 and TRBJ2-5; D call uncertain. CDR1 is KGHDR, CDR2 SFDVKD, per germline. The CDR3 has 14 amino acids. The CDR3 is CATSDEAAKETRYF. The CDR3 nucleotides are TGTGCCACCAGTGATGAGGCAGCTAAAGAGACCCGGTACTTC.

This clonotype was recorded at least ten times. The rearrangement links TRBV7-9 to TRBJ1-2; maybe TRBD1 (6 bases). V dropped 5 bases and J dropped 0 bases, with 10 bases sitting between them. The CDR3 extends over 14 amino acids. Germline V lookup: CDR1 SEHNR, CDR2 FQNEAQ (reference sequence). The CDR3 loop is CASSPTGSNYGYTF. As DNA, the CDR3 is TGTGCCAGCAGCCCGACAGGCTCTAACTATGGCTACACCTTC.

This clonotype has just a few counts. The CDR3 ends on some other residue instead of the conserved phenylalanine or tryptophan, so this is likely a read error. The chain combines TRBV20-1 with TRBJ2-7; 8 bases line up with TRBD2. Trimming cost V 0 bases and J 2 bases; bases outside gene matches: 6. Germline lookup yields CDR1 DFQATT and CDR2 SNEGSKA (reference sequence). This CDR3 spans 15 amino acids. The CDR3 sequence: CSARDGASGPYEQYL. CDR3 coding DNA: TGCAGTGCTAGAGATGGGGCTAGCGGGCCCTACGAGCAGTACTTA.

The chain links TRBV5-1 to TRBJ2-5, with 8 bases aligning to TRBD2. The CDR3 loop spans 15 amino acids. Unmatched junction bases numbered 6, after V lost 2 bases and J lost 3 bases. Germline-derived CDR1 and CDR2 are SGHRS and YFSETQ. In DNA form, the CDR3 reads TGCGCCAGCAGCTTATTGGGACTAGTGGAAGAGACCCAGTACTTC. This gives the protein CASSLLGLVEETQYF.

The CDR3 DNA reads TGCAGTGCCCAAATGGGCACTGATTCCAATCAGCCCCAGCATTTT. Its protein product is CSAQMGTDSNQPQHF. The V gene is TRBV20-1, the J gene TRBJ1-5; D not certain. The germline gives CDR1 DFQATT, CDR2 SNEGSKA (reference sequence). The CDR3 spans 15 residues. V dropped 6 bases and J dropped 3 bases, with 18 bases sitting between them.

J is TRBJ2-1 and V is TRBV6-5, with 9 bases aligning to TRBD2. The germline V gene encodes CDR1 MNHEY and CDR2 SVGAGI. The length of the CDR3 is 18 residues. V trimming: 2 bases; J trimming: 8 bases; junction bases outside the gene matches: 16. The CDR3 sequence is CASSYRGLARSFSDEQFF. CDR3 in DNA: TGTGCCAGCAGTTACAGAGGACTAGCGCGGTCATTTTCGGATGAGCAGTTCTTC.

The table lists this clonotype with many counts. The V gene is TRBV29-1, the J gene TRBJ1-1; 8 positions agree with TRBD1. Trimming cost V 5 bases and J 4 bases; bases outside gene matches: 3. This CDR3 is built from 12 residues. Per the germline V gene, CDR1 is SQVTM and CDR2 is ANQGSEA. This chain's CDR3 is CSVLTGGTEAFF. The CDR3 region has the DNA TGCAGCGTTCTAACAGGGGGCACTGAAGCTTTCTTT.

This clonotype was found a few times. The chain carries TRBV20-1 and TRBJ2-3; TRBD2 matches at 9 bases. In germline, CDR1 is DFQATT, CDR2 SNEGSKA (reference sequence). The J segment lost 10 bases and the V segment lost 3 bases, leaving 20 bases of the junction unmatched. The CDR3 runs 17 residues. The CDR3 sequence: CSASGLSSGTKSRAQYF. CDR3 bases: TGCAGTGCTAGTGGATTGTCTAGCGGGACGAAATCACGGGCGCAGTATTTT.

V usage is TRBV28 and J usage is TRBJ2-7; 7 nucleotides align to TRBD1. V lost 5 bases, J lost 1 base, and 8 bases stayed unmatched. This CDR3 has 15 residues. Germline-derived CDR1 and CDR2 are MDHEN and SYDVKM. CDR3 coding DNA: TGTGCCAGCAGTCGACCAGGGACAGATTCCTACGAGCAGTACTTC. Translation: CASSRPGTDSYEQYF.

This clonotype was seen a few times. The rearrangement links TRBV3-1 to TRBJ2-7, with 14 bases that match TRBD2. V shed 5 bases and J 4 bases; nucleotides not matched to a gene: 4. Germline CDR1 and CDR2: LGHDT and YNNKEL (reference sequence). There are 15 residues in the CDR3. CDR3 nucleotides: TGTGCCAGCAGCTTCCGACTAGCGGGAGGGTACGAGCAGTACTTC. It yields the protein CASSFRLAGGYEQYF.